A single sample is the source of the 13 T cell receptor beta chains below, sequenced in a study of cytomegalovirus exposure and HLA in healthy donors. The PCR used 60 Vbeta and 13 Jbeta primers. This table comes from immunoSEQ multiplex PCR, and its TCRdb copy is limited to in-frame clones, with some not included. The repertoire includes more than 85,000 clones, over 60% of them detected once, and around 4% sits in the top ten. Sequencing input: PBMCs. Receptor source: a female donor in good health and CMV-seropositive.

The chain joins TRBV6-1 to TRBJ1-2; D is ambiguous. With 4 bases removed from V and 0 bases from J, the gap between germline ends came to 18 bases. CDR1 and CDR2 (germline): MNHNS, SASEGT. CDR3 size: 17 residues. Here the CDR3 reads CASSVPRSHPANYGYTF. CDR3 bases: TGTGCCAGCAGTGTACCCAGGTCCCATCCGGCTAACTATGGCTACACCTTC.

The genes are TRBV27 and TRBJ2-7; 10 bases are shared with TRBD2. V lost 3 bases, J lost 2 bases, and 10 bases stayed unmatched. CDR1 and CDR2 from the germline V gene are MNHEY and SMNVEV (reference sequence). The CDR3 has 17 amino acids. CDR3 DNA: TGTGCCAGCAGTTTGCTCCGGACTAGCGGAGCCCCCTACGAGCAGTACTTC. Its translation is CASSLLRTSGAPYEQYF.

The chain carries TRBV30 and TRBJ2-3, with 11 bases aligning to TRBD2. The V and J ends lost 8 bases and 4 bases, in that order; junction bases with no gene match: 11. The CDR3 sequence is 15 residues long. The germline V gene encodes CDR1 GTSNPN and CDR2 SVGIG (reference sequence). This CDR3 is CAGDLTSGNADTQYF. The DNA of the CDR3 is TGTGCCGGGGACCTGACTAGCGGGAACGCAGATACGCAGTATTTT. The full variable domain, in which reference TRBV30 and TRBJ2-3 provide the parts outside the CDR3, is SQTIHQWPATLVQPVGSPLSLECTVEGTSNPNLYWYRQAAGRGLQLLFYSVGIGQISSEVPQNLSASRPQDRQFILSSKKLLLSDSGFYLCAGDLTSGNADTQYFGPGTRLTVL.

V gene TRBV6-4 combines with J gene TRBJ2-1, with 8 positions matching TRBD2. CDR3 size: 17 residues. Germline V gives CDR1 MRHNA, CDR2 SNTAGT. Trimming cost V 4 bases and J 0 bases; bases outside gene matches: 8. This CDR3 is CASSVFAGGSSYNEQFF. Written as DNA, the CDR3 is TGTGCCAGCAGTGTTTTTGCGGGAGGTAGCTCCTACAATGAGCAGTTCTTC.

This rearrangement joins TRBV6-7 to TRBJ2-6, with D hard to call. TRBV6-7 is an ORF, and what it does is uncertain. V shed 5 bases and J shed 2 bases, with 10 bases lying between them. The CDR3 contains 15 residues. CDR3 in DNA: TGTGCCAGCAGTGCCTCGGAGCCTGGGGCCAACGTCCTGACTTTC. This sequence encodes CASSASEPGANVLTF.

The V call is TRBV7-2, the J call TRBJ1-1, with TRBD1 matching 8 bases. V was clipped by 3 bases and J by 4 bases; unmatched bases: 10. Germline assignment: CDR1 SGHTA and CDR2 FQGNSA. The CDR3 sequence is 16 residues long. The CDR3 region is CASSFDRGGEGTEAFF. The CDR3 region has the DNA TGTGCCAGCAGCTTCGACAGGGGTGGGGAGGGCACTGAAGCTTTCTTT.

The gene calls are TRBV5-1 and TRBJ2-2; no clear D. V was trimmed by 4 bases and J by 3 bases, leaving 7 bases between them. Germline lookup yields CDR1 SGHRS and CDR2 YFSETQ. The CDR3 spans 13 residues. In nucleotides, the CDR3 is TGCGCCAGCAGCGAAACGGACACCGGGGAGCTGTTTTTT. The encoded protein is CASSETDTGELFF.

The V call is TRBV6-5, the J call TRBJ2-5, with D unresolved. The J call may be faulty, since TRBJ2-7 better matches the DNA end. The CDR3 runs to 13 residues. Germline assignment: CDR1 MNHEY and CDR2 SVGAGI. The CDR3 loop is CASSRGSSYEQYF. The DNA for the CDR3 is TGTGCCAGCTCGCGAGGTAGCTCCTACGAGCAGTACTTC.

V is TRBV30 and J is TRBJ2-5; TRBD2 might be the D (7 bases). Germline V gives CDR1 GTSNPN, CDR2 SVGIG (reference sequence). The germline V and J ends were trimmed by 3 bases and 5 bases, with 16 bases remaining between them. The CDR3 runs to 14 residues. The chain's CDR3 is CAWRLGGEMETQYF. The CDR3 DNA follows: TGTGCCTGGAGGCTAGGGGGGGAAATGGAGACCCAGTACTTC.

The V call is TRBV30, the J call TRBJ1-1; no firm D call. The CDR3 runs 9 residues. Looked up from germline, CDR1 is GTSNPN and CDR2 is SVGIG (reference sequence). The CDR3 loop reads CSVDTEAFF. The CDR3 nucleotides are TGTTCAGTCGACACTGAAGCTTTCTTT.

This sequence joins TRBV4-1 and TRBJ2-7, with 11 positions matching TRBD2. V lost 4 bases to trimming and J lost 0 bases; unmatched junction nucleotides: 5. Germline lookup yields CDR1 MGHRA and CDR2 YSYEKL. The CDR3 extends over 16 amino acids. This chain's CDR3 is CASSLMTSGNSYEQYF. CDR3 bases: TGCGCCAGCAGCCTTATGACTAGCGGGAACTCCTACGAGCAGTACTTC.

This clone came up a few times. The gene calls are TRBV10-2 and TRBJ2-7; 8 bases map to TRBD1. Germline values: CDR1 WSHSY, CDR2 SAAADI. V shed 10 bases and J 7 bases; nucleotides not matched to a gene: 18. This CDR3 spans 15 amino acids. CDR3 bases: TGCGCCACCTCCATCCACAGGGGGTCAGGTGCTGAGCAGTACTTC. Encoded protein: CATSIHRGSGAEQYF.

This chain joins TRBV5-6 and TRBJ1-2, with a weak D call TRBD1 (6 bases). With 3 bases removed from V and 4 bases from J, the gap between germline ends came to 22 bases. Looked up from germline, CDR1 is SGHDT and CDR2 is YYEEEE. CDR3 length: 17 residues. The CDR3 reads CASSSAGETRVPYGYTF. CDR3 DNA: TGTGCCAGCAGCTCGGCAGGGGAAACGCGGGTCCCCTATGGCTACACCTTC.